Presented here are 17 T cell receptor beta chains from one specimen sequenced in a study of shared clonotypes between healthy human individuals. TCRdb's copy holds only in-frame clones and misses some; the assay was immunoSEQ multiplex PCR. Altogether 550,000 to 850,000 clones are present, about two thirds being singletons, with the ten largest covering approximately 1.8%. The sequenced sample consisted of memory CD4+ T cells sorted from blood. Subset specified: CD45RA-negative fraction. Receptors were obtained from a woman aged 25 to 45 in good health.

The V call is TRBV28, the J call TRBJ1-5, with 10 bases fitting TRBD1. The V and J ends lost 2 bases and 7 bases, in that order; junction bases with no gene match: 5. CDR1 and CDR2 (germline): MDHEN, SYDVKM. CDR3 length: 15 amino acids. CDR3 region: CASSLPTGGRQPQHF. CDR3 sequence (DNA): TGTGCCAGCAGTTTACCGACAGGGGGCAGACAGCCCCAGCATTTT.

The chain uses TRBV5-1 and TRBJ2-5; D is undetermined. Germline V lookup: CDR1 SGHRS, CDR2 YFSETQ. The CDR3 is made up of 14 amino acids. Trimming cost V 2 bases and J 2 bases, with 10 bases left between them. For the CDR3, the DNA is TGCGCCAGCAGCTTTCAGAGTGCTCAAGAGACCCAGTACTTC. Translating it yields CASSFQSAQETQYF.

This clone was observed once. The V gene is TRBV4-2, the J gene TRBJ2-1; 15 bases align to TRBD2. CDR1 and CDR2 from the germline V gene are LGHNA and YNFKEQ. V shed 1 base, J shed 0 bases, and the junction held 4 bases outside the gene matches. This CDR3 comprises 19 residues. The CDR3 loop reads CASSQAGLAGGNSYNEQFF. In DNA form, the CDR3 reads TGTGCCAGCAGCCAAGCGGGACTAGCGGGAGGAAACTCCTACAATGAGCAGTTCTTC.

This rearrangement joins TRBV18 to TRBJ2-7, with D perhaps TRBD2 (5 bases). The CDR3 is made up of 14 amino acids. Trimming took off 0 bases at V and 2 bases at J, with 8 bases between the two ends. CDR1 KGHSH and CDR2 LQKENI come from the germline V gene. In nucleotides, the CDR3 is TGTGCCAGCTCACCACCGACGGGAACCTACGAGCAGTACTTC. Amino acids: CASSPPTGTYEQYF.

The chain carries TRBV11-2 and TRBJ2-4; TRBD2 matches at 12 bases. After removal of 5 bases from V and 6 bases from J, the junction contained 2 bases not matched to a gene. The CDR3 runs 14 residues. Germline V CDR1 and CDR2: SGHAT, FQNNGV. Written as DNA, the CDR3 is TGTGCCAGCAGCCCGGGACTAGCGGGAAACATTCAGTACTTC. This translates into CASSPGLAGNIQYF.

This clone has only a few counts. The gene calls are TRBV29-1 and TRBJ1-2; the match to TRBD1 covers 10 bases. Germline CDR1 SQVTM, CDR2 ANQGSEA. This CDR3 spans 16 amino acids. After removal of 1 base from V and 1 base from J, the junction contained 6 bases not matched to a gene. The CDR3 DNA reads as TGCAGCGTTGAAGCCCGGGACAGGGGTCTTAACTATGGCTACACCTTC. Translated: CSVEARDRGLNYGYTF.

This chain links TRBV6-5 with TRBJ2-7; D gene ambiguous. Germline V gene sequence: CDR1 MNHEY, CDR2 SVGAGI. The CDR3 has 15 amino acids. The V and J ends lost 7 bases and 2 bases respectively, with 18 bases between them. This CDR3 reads CASKPGPMGTYEQYF. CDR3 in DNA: TGTGCCAGCAAACCGGGTCCGATGGGGACCTACGAGCAGTACTTC.

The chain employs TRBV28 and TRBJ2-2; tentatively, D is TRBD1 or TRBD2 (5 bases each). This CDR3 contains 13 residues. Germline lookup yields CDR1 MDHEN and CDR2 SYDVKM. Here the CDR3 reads CALGASNTGELFF. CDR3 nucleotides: TGTGCACTCGGGGCTTCGAACACCGGGGAGCTGTTTTTT. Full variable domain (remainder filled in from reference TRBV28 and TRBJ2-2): DVKVTQSSRYLVKRTGEKVFLECVQDMDHENMFWYRQDPGLGLRLIYFSYDVKMKEKGDIPEGYSVSREKKERFSLILESASTNQTSMYLCALGASNTGELFFGEGSRLTVL.

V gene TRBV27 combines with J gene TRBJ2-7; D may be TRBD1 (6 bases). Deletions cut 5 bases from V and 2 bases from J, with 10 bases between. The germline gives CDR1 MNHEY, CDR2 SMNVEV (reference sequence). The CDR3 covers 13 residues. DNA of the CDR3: TGTGCCAGCAGTCCAGGGGTACCCTACGAGCAGTACTTC. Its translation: CASSPGVPYEQYF.

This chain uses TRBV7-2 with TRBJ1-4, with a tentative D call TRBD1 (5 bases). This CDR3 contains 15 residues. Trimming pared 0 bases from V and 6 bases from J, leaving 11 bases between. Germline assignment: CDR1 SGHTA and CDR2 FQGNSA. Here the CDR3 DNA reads TGTGCCAGCAGCTTAGCGGCAGGGACGGATGAAAAACTGTTTTTT. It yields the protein CASSLAAGTDEKLFF. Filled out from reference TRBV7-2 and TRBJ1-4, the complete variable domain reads GAGVSQSPSNKVTEKGKDVELRCDPISGHTALYWYRQSLGQGLEFLIYFQGNSAPDKSGLPSDRFSAERTGGSVSTLTIQRTQQEDSAVYLCASSLAAGTDEKLFFGSGTQLSVL.

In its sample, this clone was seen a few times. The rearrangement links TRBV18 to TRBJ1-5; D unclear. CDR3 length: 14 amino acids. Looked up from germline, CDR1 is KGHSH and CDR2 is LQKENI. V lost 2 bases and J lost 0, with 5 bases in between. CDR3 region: CASSPADSNQPQHF. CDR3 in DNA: TGTGCCAGCTCACCAGCGGATAGCAATCAGCCCCAGCATTTT.

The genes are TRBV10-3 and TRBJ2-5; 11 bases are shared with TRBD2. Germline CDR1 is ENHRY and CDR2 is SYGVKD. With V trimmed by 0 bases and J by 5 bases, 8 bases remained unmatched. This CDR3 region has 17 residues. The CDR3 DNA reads TGTGCCATCAGTGAGTCCACTAGCGGGAGACAGGGTGAGACCCAGTACTTC. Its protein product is CAISESTSGRQGETQYF.

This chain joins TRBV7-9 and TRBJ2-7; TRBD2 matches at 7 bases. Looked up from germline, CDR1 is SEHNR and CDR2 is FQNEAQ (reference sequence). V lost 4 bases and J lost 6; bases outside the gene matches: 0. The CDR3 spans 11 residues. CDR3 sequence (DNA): TGTGCCAGCAGCTGGGGGGGCGAGCAGTACTTC. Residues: CASSWGGEQYF.

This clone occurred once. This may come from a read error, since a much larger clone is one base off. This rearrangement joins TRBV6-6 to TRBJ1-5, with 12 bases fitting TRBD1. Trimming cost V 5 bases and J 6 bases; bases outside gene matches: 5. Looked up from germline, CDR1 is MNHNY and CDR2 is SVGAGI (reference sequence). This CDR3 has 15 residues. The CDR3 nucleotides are TGTGCCAGCAGTCCCGGGACAGGGGGCGGTCAGCCCCAGCATTTT. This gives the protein CASSPGTGGGQPQHF.

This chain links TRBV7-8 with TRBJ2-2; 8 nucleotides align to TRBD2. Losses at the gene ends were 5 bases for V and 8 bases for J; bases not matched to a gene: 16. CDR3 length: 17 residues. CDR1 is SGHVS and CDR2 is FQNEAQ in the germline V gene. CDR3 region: CASSNRRTSFSSGELFF. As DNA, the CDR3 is TGTGCCAGCAGCAACCGTCGGACTAGCTTCTCAAGTGGGGAGCTGTTTTTT. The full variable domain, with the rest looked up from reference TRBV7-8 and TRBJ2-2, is GAGVSQSPRYKVAKRGQDVALRCDPISGHVSLFWYQQALGQGPEFLTYFQNEAQLDKSGLPSDRFFAERPEGSVSTLKIQRTQQEDSAVYLCASSNRRTSFSSGELFFGEGSRLTVL.

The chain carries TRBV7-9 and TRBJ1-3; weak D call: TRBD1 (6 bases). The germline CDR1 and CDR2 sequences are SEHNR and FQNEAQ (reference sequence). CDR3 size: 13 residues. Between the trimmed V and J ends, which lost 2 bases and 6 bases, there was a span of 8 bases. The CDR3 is CASSLQGQNTIYF. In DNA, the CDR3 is TGTGCCAGCAGCTTACAGGGACAAAACACCATATATTTT.

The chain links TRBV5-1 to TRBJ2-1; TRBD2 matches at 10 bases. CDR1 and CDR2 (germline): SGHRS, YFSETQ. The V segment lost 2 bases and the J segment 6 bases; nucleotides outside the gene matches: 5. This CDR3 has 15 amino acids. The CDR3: CASSLRLAGVNEQFF. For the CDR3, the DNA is TGCGCCAGCAGCTTAAGGCTAGCGGGAGTCAATGAGCAGTTCTTC.